These 26 T cell receptor beta chains were sequenced from one sample in a study of human T cells and chemical hapten exposure. Time point reported: patch test 1, 2 weeks after DPC sensitization. The sample's treatment: therapeutic diphenylcyclopropenone sensitization with weekly scalp DPC. MiXCR, applied by TCRdb to the RACE reads, yields one record per CDR3 protein. The data contain roughly 200,000 distinct CDR3 sequences, about a fifth of them seen just once; the ten biggest clones take up about 6.7%. This specimen consisted of whole blood, obtained in connection with sensitization to the hapten diphenylcyclopropenone (DPC). The receptors were gathered from a woman between 50 and 59 years old with alopecia areata. Some clones in this sample may be carry-over from other donors' samples.

The chain combines TRBV5-1 with TRBJ1-1; 7 bases align to TRBD1. V was clipped by 3 bases and J by 5 bases; unmatched bases: 4. This CDR3 has 13 amino acids. Germline V gene lookup returns CDR1 SGHRS and CDR2 YFSETQ. The CDR3 DNA follows: TGCGCCAGCAGCTGGCAGGGGGAAACTGAAGCTTTCTTT. Amino acids: CASSWQGETEAFF.

This chain connects TRBV5-4 to TRBJ1-1, with TRBD1 identical over 7 bases. Trimming at V came to 4 bases and at J to 4 bases, leaving 7 bases not matched to a gene. This CDR3 spans 14 amino acids. The germline CDR1 and CDR2 sequences are SGHNT and YYREEE (reference sequence). The CDR3 DNA is TGTGCCAGCAGCAGGACACAGGGGCGCACTGAAGCTTTCTTT. Translation: CASSRTQGRTEAFF.

This rearrangement joins TRBV5-1 to TRBJ2-1; 8 bases agree with TRBD2. Unmatched junction bases numbered 14, after V lost 9 bases and J lost 9 bases. There are 14 residues in the CDR3. CDR1 and CDR2 (germline): SGHRS, YFSETQ. The CDR3 coding sequence is TGCGCCACCGCAACCGGGACTAGTAGTATTGAGCAGTTCTTC. Protein sequence: CATATGTSSIEQFF.

This clonotype was counted between two and nine times. This chain joins TRBV9 and TRBJ2-2, with TRBD1 matching 8 bases. CDR3 size: 16 residues. Trimming took 2 bases from V and 6 from J; bases not matched to a gene: 9. Germline CDR1 and CDR2: SGDLS and YYNGEE. The chain's CDR3 is CASSVSRTGLPGELFF. CDR3 in DNA: TGTGCCAGCAGCGTCTCCCGGACAGGGCTGCCCGGGGAGCTGTTTTTT.

This clonotype was recorded once. V usage is TRBV20-1 and J usage is TRBJ2-5, with TRBD2 identical over 13 bases. This CDR3 has 15 amino acids. Germline-derived CDR1 and CDR2 are DFQATT and SNEGSKA (reference sequence). The V and J ends lost 6 bases and 2 bases, in that order; junction bases with no gene match: 6. The CDR3 DNA follows: TGCAGTGCAAATTCGGGACTAGCGGGACAAGAGACCCAGTACTTC. Translation gives CSANSGLAGQETQYF.

In this sample, this clonotype turned up a few times. The chain combines TRBV29-1 with TRBJ1-2, with D perhaps matching TRBD1 (6 bases). The CDR3 runs 17 residues. Germline CDR1 is SQVTM and CDR2 is ANQGSEA. V was trimmed by 5 bases and J by 2 bases, leaving 24 bases between them. CDR3 region: CSVSPPQGSQANYGYTF. CDR3 DNA: TGCAGCGTTTCACCTCCCCAGGGGAGCCAGGCCAACTATGGCTACACCTTC.

The V and J genes are TRBV9 and TRBJ2-2, with D perhaps TRBD1 or TRBD2 (6 bases each). CDR1 and CDR2 from the germline V gene are SGDLS and YYNGEE. The CDR3 covers 15 residues. The ends were cut back, 0 bases at V and 2 bases at J, with 8 bases in the middle. The CDR3 sequence is CASSVGGANTGELFF. The CDR3 nucleotides read TGTGCCAGCAGCGTAGGGGGGGCTAACACCGGGGAGCTGTTTTTT.

There are a few counts of this clonotype. V usage is TRBV4-2 and J usage is TRBJ2-2; D uncertain. CDR3 length equals 16 residues. The germline V and J ends were trimmed by 3 bases and 0 bases, with 11 bases remaining between them. Per the germline V gene, CDR1 is LGHNA and CDR2 is YNFKEQ. The CDR3 region is CASSQTPATNTGELFF. CDR3 nucleotide sequence: TGTGCCAGCAGCCAGACACCGGCTACGAACACCGGGGAGCTGTTTTTT.

The rearrangement uses TRBV7-9 and TRBJ2-5, with 7 bases identical to TRBD2. Germline V gene lookup returns CDR1 SEHNR and CDR2 FQNEAQ (reference sequence). The J segment lost 7 bases and the V segment lost 7 bases, leaving 18 bases of the junction unmatched. This CDR3 is built from 16 residues. The CDR3 region is CASIQKGTGGFGTQYF. The CDR3, as DNA: TGTGCCAGCATCCAGAAGGGGACGGGGGGTTTCGGGACCCAGTACTTC.

This clonotype was detected only a few times. The chain combines TRBV2 with TRBJ1-4; D gene ambiguous. V was pared by 8 bases and J by 0 bases, with 10 bases between. CDR1 SNHLY and CDR2 FYNNEI come from the germline V gene. The CDR3 is made up of 14 amino acids. The CDR3: CASATASTNEKLFF. CDR3 DNA: TGTGCCAGCGCAACAGCCTCAACTAATGAAAAACTGTTTTTT.

The chain is built from TRBV12-3 or TRBV12-4 and TRBJ2-1, with 14 bases lining up with TRBD2. This CDR3 region has 15 residues. Trimming removed 6 bases from V and 7 bases from J; junction bases left unmatched: 5. DNA of the CDR3: TGTGCCAGCAGGCCGACTAGCGGGAGGGCAAATGAGCAGTTCTTC. It specifies CASRPTSGRANEQFF.

The sample holds a few counts of this clonotype. The chain joins TRBV12-3 or TRBV12-4 to TRBJ1-1; D gene unclear. The CDR3 extends over 13 amino acids. Trimming took 3 bases from V and 4 from J, leaving 9 bases between them. CDR3 DNA sequence: TGTGCCAGCAGTTTCGCCGAGGTCACTGAAGCTTTCTTT. This codes for CASSFAEVTEAFF.

The chain carries TRBV5-1 and TRBJ1-3; TRBD1 is a possible D gene (5 bases). The CDR3 sequence is 15 residues long. The V end lost 4 bases, the J end lost 0 bases, and 11 bases lay between the germline ends. Germline V gene sequence: CDR1 SGHRS, CDR2 YFSETQ. Written as DNA, the CDR3 is TGCGCCAGCAGCCCACAGGCATACTCTGGAAACACCATATATTTT. Its translation: CASSPQAYSGNTIYF.

This chain uses TRBV29-1 with TRBJ1-2, with D hard to call. CDR1 and CDR2 from the germline V gene are SQVTM and ANQGSEA. The CDR3 contains 13 residues. CDR3 nucleotide sequence: TGCAGACGCGGACCGAAGGCTAACTATGGCTACACCTTC. It translates to CRRGPKANYGYTF.

The rearrangement uses TRBV29-1 and TRBJ2-2; 8 bases are shared with TRBD2. CDR1 and CDR2 from the germline V gene are SQVTM and ANQGSEA. This CDR3 is 14 amino acids long. Trimming at V came to 2 bases and at J to 3 bases, leaving 2 bases not matched to a gene. The CDR3 is CSVERAGDTGELFF. The DNA of the CDR3 is TGCAGCGTTGAAAGAGCGGGAGACACCGGGGAGCTGTTTTTT.

The chain has TRBV6-5 and TRBJ2-1; TRBD2 matches 10 bases. Germline V gene data show CDR1 as MNHEY and CDR2 as SVGAGI. The CDR3 contains 14 residues. Trimming cost V 7 bases and J 8 bases; bases outside gene matches: 8. CDR3 DNA: TGTGCCAGCACCCGAGCGGGAGGGGGTGATGAGCAGTTCTTC. This encodes CASTRAGGGDEQFF.

The V gene is TRBV5-1, the J gene TRBJ2-2, with D perhaps being TRBD1 or TRBD2 (5 bases each). CDR1 and CDR2 (germline): SGHRS, YFSETQ. V lost 3 bases, J lost 0 bases, and 6 bases lay in between. The CDR3 runs 14 residues. The CDR3 is CASSWDPNTGELFF. The CDR3 DNA reads as TGCGCCAGCAGCTGGGACCCGAACACCGGGGAGCTGTTTTTT. Complete variable domain (other parts from reference TRBV5-1 and TRBJ2-2): KAGVTQTPRYLIKTRGQQVTLSCSPISGHRSVSWYQQTPGQGLQFLFEYFSETQRNKGNFPGRFSGRQFSNSRSEMNVSTLELGDSALYLCASSWDPNTGELFFGEGSRLTVL.

This clonotype was observed a single time. J is TRBJ2-3 and V is TRBV5-1, with 8 positions matching TRBD2. CDR3 length: 17 residues. V dropped 3 bases and J dropped 3; count of bases not matched to a gene: 12. CDR1 is SGHRS and CDR2 is YFSETQ in the germline V gene. In DNA, the CDR3 is TGCGCCAGCAGCTCCCTCTCGGGAGGGCCTATGACAGATACGCAGTATTTT. Its translation: CASSSLSGGPMTDTQYF.

J is TRBJ2-7 and V is TRBV20-1; D gene unclear. Germline V CDR1 and CDR2: DFQATT, SNEGSKA (reference sequence). The V end lost 1 base, the J end lost 1 base, and 20 bases lay between the germline ends. The length of the CDR3 is 17 residues. The CDR3 sequence is CSARGPPSLGISYEQYF. For the CDR3, the DNA is TGCAGTGCTAGAGGACCACCTTCGCTAGGGATTTCCTACGAGCAGTACTTC.

V usage is TRBV12-3 or TRBV12-4 and J usage is TRBJ2-1; 12 nucleotides agree with TRBD2. CDR3 length: 14 residues. The junction had 6 bases not matched to a gene; V was cut back by 5 bases and J by 10 bases. CDR3 sequence (DNA): TGTGCCAGCAGTCGACTAGCGGGAGAGGGGGAGCAGTTCTTC. It codes for CASSRLAGEGEQFF.

The chain links TRBV5-6 to TRBJ2-5, with D unclear. The ends were cut back, 4 bases at V and 5 bases at J, with 9 bases in the middle. The germline V gene encodes CDR1 SGHDT and CDR2 YYEEEE. The CDR3 is 12 amino acids. Here the CDR3 DNA reads TGTGCCAGCAGCCCTGGCGTGGAGACCCAGTACTTC. Residues: CASSPGVETQYF.

The chain combines TRBV6-1 with TRBJ2-1; a weak D match, TRBD1 (5 bases). Germline values: CDR1 MNHNS, CDR2 SASEGT. The V end was cut by 4 bases, the J end by 10 bases, with 5 bases between. The CDR3 contains 10 residues. CDR3 amino acids: CASSGGEQFF. The CDR3 nucleotides are TGTGCCAGCAGTGGGGGCGAGCAGTTCTTC.

The genes are TRBV29-1 and TRBJ2-5, with D possibly TRBD1 on 6 matching bases. V shed 3 bases and J shed 4 bases, with 12 bases lying between them. Germline loops: CDR1 SQVTM, CDR2 ANQGSEA. The CDR3 is 13 residues long. CDR3: CSVEVTGPETQYF. The CDR3 region has the DNA TGCAGCGTTGAGGTCACAGGGCCAGAGACCCAGTACTTC.

This clonotype appeared a few times. The rearrangement uses TRBV5-1 and TRBJ2-3, with 9 bases fitting TRBD2. CDR3 size: 14 residues. Germline CDR1 and CDR2: SGHRS and YFSETQ. Trimming cost V 0 bases and J 5 bases; bases outside gene matches: 1. CDR3 residues: CASSLELAGDTQYF. The CDR3 bases are TGCGCCAGCAGCTTGGAACTAGCGGGAGATACGCAGTATTTT.

The sample holds a few counts of this clonotype. The V call is TRBV15, the J call TRBJ2-2, with D tentatively TRBD1 or TRBD2 (6 bases each). Germline V lookup: CDR1 LNHNV, CDR2 YYDKDF (reference sequence). The CDR3 sequence is 16 residues long. The ends were cut back, 0 bases at V and 3 bases at J, with 11 bases in the middle. CDR3: CATSRDRGLYTGELFF. The CDR3 DNA follows: TGTGCCACCAGCAGAGATCGGGGGCTATACACCGGGGAGCTGTTTTTT.

In its sample, this clonotype was seen a few times. The CDR3 spells CASSGVRDGEQFF. The DNA for the CDR3 is TGTGCCAGCAGTGGGGTGCGGGACGGTGAGCAGTTCTTC. The V gene is TRBV2, the J gene TRBJ2-1; possibly TRBD2 for D (6 bases). The V end was cut by 4 bases, the J end by 9 bases, with 13 bases between. CDR3 size: 13 residues. Per germline, CDR1 SNHLY and CDR2 FYNNEI. Full variable domain (remainder filled in from reference TRBV2 and TRBJ2-1): EPEVTQTPSHQVTQMGQEVILRCVPISNHLYFYWYRQILGQKVEFLVSFYNNEISEKSEIFDDQFSVERPDGSNFTLKIRSTKLEDSAMYFCASSGVRDGEQFFGPGTRLTVL.